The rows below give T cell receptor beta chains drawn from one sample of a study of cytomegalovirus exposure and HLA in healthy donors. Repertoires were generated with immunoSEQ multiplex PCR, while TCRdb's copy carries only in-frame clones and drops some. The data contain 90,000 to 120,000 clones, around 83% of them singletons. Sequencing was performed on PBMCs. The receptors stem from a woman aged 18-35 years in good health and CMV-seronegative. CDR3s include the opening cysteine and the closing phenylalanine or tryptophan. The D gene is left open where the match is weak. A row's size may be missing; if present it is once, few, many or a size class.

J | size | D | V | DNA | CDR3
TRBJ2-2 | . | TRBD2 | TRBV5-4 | TGTGCCAGCAGCTTTGGGACTATAACCGGGGAGCTGTTTTTT | CASSFGTITGELFF
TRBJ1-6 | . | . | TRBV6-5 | TGTGCCAGCGGCGAACGACAGTATAATTCACCCCTCCACTTT | CASGERQYNSPLHF
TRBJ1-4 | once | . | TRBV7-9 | TGTGCCAGCAGCCTATATAATGAAAAACTGTTTTTT | CASSLYNEKLFF
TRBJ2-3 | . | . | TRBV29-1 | TGCAGCGTTACCCGGGGCACAGATACGCAGTATTTT | CSVTRGTDTQYF
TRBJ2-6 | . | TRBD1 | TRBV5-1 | TGCGCCAGCAGCTTTCCGAGGGGGCTAGTCTCTGGGGCCAACGTCCTGACTTTC | CASSFPRGLVSGANVLTF
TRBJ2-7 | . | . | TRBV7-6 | TGTGCCAGCAGCCTGGGGTCGGGATCCTACGAGCAGTACTTC | CASSLGSGSYEQYF
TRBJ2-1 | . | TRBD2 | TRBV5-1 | TGCGCCAGCAGCTCTTTACCGGGACTAGCGGAGACTTACAATGAGCAGTTCTTC | CASSSLPGLAETYNEQFF
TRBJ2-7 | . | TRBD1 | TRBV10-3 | TGTGCCATCAGTGAGGGGACAGGGATCGGCGAGCAGTACTTC | CAISEGTGIGEQYF
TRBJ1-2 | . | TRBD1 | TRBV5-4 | TGTGCCAGCAGGGACAGGCGATCCTATGGCTACACCTTC | CASRDRRSYGYTF
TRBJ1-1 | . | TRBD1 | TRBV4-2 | TGTGCCAGCAGCTTTAGACAGGGTACGGATGAAGCTTTCTTT | CASSFRQGTDEAFF
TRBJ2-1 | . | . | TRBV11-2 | TGTGCCAGCAGCTCCTTCCAGGGGAACTCCTACAATGAGCAGTTCTTC | CASSSFQGNSYNEQFF
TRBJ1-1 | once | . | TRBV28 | TGTGCCAGCCTCCGGGGGGGCAGCCCGAACACTGAAGCTTTCTTT | CASLRGGSPNTEAFF
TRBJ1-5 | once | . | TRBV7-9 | TGTGCCAGCAGCTTAGATATGGGTACAGTTTATAGCAATCAGCCCCAGCATTTT | CASSLDMGTVYSNQPQHF
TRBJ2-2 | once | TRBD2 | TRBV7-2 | TGTGCCAGCGGGAGGGTCTCGAACACCGGGGAGCTGTTTTTT | CASGRVSNTGELFF
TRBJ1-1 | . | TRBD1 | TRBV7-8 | TGTGCCAGCAGCTTCTGGACAGGGTCCAACACTGAAGCTTTCTTT | CASSFWTGSNTEAFF
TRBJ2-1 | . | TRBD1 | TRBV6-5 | TGTGCCAGCAGAGACAGGGAGTGGGACAATGAGCAGTTCTTC | CASRDREWDNEQFF
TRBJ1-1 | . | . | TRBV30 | TGTGCCTGGAGGGACCATAGGCGGGGCACTGAAGCTTTCTTT | CAWRDHRRGTEAFF
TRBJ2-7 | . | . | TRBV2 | TGTGCCAGCACTCTGGGTCTAGGAGAGCAGTACTTC | CASTLGLGEQYF
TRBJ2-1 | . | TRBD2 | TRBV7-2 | TGTGCCAGCAGCCCGACTAGCGGGACCTGGGATGAGCAGTTCTTC | CASSPTSGTWDEQFF
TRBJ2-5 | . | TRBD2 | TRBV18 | TGTGCCAGCTCATCGAGGACTAGTCTAGAGACCCAGTACTTC | CASSSRTSLETQYF
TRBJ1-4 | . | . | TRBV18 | TGTGCCAGCTCACTTCAGACAGGCTGGGCAACTAATGAAAAACTGTTTTTT | CASSLQTGWATNEKLFF
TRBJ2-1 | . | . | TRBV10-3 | TGTGCCATCAGCCAAGACTATCGCGGAAATGAGCAGTTCTTC | CAISQDYRGNEQFF
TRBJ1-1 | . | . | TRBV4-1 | TGCGCCAGCAGCTCGGGGGTGGGGACTGAAGCTTTCTTT | CASSSGVGTEAFF
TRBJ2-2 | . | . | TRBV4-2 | TGTGCCAGCAGCCAAAAAGACAGAAACACCGGGGAGCTGTTTTTT | CASSQKDRNTGELFF
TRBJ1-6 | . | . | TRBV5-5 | TGTGCCAGCAGCATACTACAGGTTGGGTCACCCCTCCACTTT | CASSILQVGSPLHF
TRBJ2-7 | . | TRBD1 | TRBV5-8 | TGTGCCAGCAGCTCCGAGGGACAGGCGAGCGAGCAGTACTTC | CASSSEGQASEQYF
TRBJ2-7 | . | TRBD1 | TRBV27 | TGTGCCCTCCAAATCTCCCCTAACCGGGACAGGCCCAACGAGCAGTACTTC | CALQISPNRDRPNEQYF
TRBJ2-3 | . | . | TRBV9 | TGTGTCAGCAGCGTGGGCAGGTTCACAGATACGCAGTATTTT | CVSSVGRFTDTQYF
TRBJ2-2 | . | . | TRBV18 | TGTGCCAGCTCACCACCGTCCACCTCAGGGACCGGGGAGCTGTTTTTT | CASSPPSTSGTGELFF
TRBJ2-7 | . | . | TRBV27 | TGTGCCAGCAGGAGCGGGTGGGGCCAAAGATACGAGCAGTACTTC | CASRSGWGQRYEQYF
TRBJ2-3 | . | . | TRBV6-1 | TGTGCCAGCAGTGAAGCGGATGGGGCACCAGATACGCAGTATTTT | CASSEADGAPDTQYF
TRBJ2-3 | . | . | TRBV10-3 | TGTGCCATCAGTGTCACGGGGATAGGTACGGATACGCAGTATTTT | CAISVTGIGTDTQYF